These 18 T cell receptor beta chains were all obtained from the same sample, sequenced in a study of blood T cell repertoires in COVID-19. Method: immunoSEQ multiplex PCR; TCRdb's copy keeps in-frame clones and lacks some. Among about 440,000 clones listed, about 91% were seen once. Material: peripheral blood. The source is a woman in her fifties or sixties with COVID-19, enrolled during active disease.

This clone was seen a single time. This CDR3 reads CSARDSGELFF. For the CDR3, the DNA is TGCAGTGCTAGAGATTCAGGGGAGCTGTTTTTT. The chain has TRBV20-1 and TRBJ2-2; no clear D. Germline values: CDR1 DFQATT, CDR2 SNEGSKA (reference sequence). Deletions cut 0 bases from V and 8 bases from J, with 4 bases between. This CDR3 spans 11 amino acids.

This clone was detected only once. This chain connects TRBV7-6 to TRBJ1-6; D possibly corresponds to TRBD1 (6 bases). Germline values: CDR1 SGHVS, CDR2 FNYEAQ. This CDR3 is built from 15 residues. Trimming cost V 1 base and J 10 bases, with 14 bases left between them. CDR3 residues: CASSLEGGLESPLHF. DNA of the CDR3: TGTGCCAGCAGCTTAGAGGGGGGGCTAGAATCACCCCTCCACTTT.

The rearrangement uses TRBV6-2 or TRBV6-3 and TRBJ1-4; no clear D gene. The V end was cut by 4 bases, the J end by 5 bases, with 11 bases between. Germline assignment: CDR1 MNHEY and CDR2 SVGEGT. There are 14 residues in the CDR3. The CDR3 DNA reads TGTGCCAGCAGTTGGTCGCTAAGAAATGAAAAACTGTTTTTT. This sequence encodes CASSWSLRNEKLFF.

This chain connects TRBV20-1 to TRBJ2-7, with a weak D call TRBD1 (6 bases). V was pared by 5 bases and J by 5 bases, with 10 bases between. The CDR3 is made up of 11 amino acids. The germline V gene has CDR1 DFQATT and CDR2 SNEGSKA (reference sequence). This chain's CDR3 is CSAQTGHEQYF. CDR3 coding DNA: TGCAGTGCTCAAACAGGGCACGAGCAGTACTTC.

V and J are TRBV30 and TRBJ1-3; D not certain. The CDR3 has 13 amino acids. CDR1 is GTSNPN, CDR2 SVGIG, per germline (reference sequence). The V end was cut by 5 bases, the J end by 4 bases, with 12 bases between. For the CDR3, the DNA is TGTGCCTGGTACGGGGTTACGGGAAACACCATATATTTT. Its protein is CAWYGVTGNTIYF. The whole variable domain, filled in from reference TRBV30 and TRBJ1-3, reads SQTIHQWPATLVQPVGSPLSLECTVEGTSNPNLYWYRQAAGRGLQLLFYSVGIGQISSEVPQNLSASRPQDRQFILSSKKLLLSDSGFYLCAWYGVTGNTIYFGEGSWLTVV.

CDR3 nucleotide sequence: TGTGCCAGTTTTTACCTCGGCAGGGCGAACACTGAAGCTTTCTTT. Translating gives CASFYLGRANTEAFF. V gene TRBV2 combines with J gene TRBJ1-1, with a possible D match to TRBD1 (5 bases). Trimming pared 9 bases from V and 1 base from J, leaving 18 bases between. The CDR3 has 15 amino acids. Germline V lookup: CDR1 SNHLY, CDR2 FYNNEI.

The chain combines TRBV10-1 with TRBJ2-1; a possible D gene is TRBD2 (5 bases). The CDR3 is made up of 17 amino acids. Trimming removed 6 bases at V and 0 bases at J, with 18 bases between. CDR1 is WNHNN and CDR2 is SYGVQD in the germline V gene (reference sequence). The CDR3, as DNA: TGCGCCAGCAGCGATGTTCGGCGGGCGAGCTCCTACAATGAGCAGTTCTTC. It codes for CASSDVRRASSYNEQFF.

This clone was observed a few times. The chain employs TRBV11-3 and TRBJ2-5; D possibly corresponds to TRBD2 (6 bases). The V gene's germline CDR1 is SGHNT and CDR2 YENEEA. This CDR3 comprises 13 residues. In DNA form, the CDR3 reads TGTGCGTCCTCGGTCCTGCGGGGAGAGACCCAGTACTTC. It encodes CASSVLRGETQYF.

Written as DNA, the CDR3 is TGTGCCACCAGCAGAGGCCGGACTGGTAACTCGAACACTGAAGCTTTCTTT. This sequence encodes CATSRGRTGNSNTEAFF. V and J are TRBV15 and TRBJ1-1; D gene ambiguous. Germline V CDR1 and CDR2: LNHNV, YYDKDF (reference sequence). The CDR3 is 17 amino acids. Trimming removed 1 base from V and 1 base from J, with 16 bases in between.

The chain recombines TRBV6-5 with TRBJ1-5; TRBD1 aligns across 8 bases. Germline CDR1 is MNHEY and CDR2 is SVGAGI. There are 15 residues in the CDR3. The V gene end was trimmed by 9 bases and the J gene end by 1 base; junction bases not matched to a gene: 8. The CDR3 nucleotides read TGTGCCAGTCGACAGGGGACGGGCAGCAATCAGCCCCAGCATTTT. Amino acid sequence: CASRQGTGSNQPQHF.

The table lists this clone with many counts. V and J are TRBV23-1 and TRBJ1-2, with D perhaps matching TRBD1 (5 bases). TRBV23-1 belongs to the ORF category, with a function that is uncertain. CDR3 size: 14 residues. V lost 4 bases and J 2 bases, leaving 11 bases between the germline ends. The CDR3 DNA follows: TGCGCCAGCAGTCTCAGGGCGGGAAACTATGGCTACACCTTC. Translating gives CASSLRAGNYGYTF.

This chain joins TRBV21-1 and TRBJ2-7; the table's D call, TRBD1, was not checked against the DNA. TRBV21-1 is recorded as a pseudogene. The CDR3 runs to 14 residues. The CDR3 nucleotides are TGTGCCAGCAGCAAAGTCGAAACAGTATACGAGCAGTACTTC. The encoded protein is CASSKVETVYEQYF.

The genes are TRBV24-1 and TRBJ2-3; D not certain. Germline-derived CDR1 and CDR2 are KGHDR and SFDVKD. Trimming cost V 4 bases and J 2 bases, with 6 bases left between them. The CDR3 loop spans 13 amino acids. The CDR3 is CATSDPLTDTQYF. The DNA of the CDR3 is TGTGCCACCAGTGACCCACTCACAGATACGCAGTATTTT.

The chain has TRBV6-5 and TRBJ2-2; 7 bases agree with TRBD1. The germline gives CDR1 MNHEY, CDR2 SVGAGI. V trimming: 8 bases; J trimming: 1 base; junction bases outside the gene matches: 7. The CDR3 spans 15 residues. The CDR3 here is CASPRDSLNTGELFF. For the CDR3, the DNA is TGTGCCAGCCCTAGGGACAGCTTGAACACCGGGGAGCTGTTTTTT.

This CDR3 reads CASSPTGGDTGELFF. CDR3 DNA sequence: TGTGCCAGCAGCCCTACAGGGGGTGACACCGGGGAGCTGTTTTTT. This rearrangement joins TRBV7-3 to TRBJ2-2; 8 positions match TRBD1. The CDR3 totals 15 residues. The V gene's germline CDR1 is SGHTA and CDR2 FQGTGA. V lost 5 bases and J lost 3; bases outside the gene matches: 5.

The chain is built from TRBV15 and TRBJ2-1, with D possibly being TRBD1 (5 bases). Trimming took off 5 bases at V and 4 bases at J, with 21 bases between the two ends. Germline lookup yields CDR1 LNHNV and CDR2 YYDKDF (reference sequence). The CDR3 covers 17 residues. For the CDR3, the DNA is TGTGCCACCAGCGGACCTGCTGGGGCTGCGCCTTACAATGAGCAGTTCTTC. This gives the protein CATSGPAGAAPYNEQFF.

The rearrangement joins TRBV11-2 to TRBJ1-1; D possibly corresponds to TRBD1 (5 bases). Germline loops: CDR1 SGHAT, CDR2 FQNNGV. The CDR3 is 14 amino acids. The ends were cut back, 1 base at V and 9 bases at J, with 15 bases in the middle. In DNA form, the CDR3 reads TGTGCCAGCAGCTTAGCCGGAGGGGTGGACCAAGCTTTCTTT. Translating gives CASSLAGGVDQAFF.

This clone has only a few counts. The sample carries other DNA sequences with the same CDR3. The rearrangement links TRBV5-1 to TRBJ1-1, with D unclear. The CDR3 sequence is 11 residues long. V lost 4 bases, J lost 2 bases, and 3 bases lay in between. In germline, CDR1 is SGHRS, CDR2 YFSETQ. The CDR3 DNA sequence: TGCGCCAGCAGCCTAAACACTGAAGCTTTCTTT. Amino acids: CASSLNTEAFF.